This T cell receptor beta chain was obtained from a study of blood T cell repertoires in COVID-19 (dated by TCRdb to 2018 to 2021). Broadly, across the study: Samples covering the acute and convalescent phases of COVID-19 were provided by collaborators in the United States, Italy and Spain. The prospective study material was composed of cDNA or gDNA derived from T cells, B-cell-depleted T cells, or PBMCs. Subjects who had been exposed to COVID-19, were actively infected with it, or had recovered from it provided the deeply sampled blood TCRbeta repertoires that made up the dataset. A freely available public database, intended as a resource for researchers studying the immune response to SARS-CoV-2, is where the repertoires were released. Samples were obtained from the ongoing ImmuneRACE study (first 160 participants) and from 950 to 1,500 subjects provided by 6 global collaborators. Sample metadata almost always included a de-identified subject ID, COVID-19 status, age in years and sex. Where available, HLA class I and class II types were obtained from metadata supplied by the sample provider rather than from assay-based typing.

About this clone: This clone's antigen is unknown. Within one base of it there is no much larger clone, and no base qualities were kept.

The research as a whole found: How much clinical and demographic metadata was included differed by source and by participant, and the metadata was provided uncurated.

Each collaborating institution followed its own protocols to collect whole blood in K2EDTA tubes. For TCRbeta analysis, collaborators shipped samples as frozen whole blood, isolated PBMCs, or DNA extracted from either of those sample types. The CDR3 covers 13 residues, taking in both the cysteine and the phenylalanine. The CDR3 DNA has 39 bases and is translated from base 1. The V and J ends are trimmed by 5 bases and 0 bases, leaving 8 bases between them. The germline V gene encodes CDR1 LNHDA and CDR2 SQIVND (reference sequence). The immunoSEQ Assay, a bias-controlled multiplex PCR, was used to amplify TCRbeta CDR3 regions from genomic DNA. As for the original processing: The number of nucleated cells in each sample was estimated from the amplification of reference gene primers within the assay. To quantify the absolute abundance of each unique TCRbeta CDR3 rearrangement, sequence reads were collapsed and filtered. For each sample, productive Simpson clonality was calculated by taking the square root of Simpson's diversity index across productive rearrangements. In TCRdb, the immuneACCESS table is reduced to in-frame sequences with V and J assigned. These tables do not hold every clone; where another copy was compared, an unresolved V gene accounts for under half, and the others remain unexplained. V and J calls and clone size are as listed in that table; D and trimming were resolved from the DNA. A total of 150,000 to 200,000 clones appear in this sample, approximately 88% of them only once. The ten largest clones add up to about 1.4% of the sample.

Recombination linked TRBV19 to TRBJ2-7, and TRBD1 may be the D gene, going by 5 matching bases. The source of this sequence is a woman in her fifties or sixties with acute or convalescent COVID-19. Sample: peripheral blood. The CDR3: CASSAGYSYEQYF. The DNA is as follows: TGTGCCAGTAGTGCAGGGTACTCCTACGAGCAGTACTTC. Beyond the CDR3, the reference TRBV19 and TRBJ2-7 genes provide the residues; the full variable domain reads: DGGITQSPKYLFRKEGQNVTLSCEQNLNHDAMYWYRQDPGQGLRLIYYSQIVNDFQKGDIAEGYSVSREKKESFPLTVTSAQKNPTAFYLCASSAGYSYEQYFGPGTRLTVT.